This T cell receptor beta chain was identified in a study of T-cell reconstitution after alpha-beta-depleted transplantation in children. Whole-study results and caveats: Diversity of TCRbeta at day 60 was high in some patients, arising from surviving recipient T cells and thymic progenitors. Roughly two months post-transplant, alpha-beta T cells reportedly originated from several hundred graft clones that had expanded. T-cell counts and diversity at one year following transplant were attributed mainly to newly produced T cells.

This sample's TCRbeta library carried unique molecular identifier barcodes. TCRdb re-called the PCR reads through MiXCR, storing one row per CDR3 protein. Of approximately 230,000 distinct CDR3 sequences in the sample, under 30% are singletons; the top ten hold roughly 5%. This CDR3 is 15 amino acids long. The V and J ends lost 6 bases and 6 bases, in that order; junction bases with no gene match: 14. Per germline, CDR1 DFQATT and CDR2 SNEGSKA (reference sequence). About this clonotype: Its antigen is still unknown.

This chain joins TRBV20-1 and TRBJ2-5; 9 positions match TRBD2. The source material was PBMCs, mostly from graft donor cells, sampled 360 days after TCRalphabeta/CD19-depleted stem cell transplant. This TCR was recovered from a female patient aged 2 to 10 who had a stem cell transplant for congenital amegakaryocytic thrombocytopenia, so the T cells may come from the graft donor. DNA of the CDR3: TGCAGTGCCAGACAAATAGCGGGAGTTTTGAAGACCCAGTACTTC. Encoded protein: CSARQIAGVLKTQYF.